Below, 24 T cell receptor beta chains from the same sample are listed, as sequenced in a study of blood T cells in healthy people across ages (dated by TCRdb to the mid-2010s). Library method: 5' RACE. Instrument on record: Illumina HiSeq 2500. A second PCR of about 7 to 12 cycles was performed with a sample-barcoded 5' primer and a J-beta primer mix. TCRdb trimmed the raw reads at Q25, called clones with MiXCR and kept productive beta chains. All rows with the same CDR3 protein become a single entry with the most common DNA and genes. The sample table lists 550,000 to 800,000 distinct CDR3 sequences, less than 40% of them with a count of one. The top ten hold 15% of the sample. Sequencing was performed on blood. All receptors derive from a woman aged 80 or over in good health. Donor details come from another sample of the same person, matched by shared clones.

This clonotype was picked up one time. A much larger clone sits a single nucleotide away, making a read error possible. The chain couples TRBV6-5 to TRBJ1-2, with D possibly being TRBD1 (5 bases). The CDR3 extends over 15 amino acids. V was pared by 7 bases and J by 0 bases, with 15 bases between. Germline assignment: CDR1 MNHEY and CDR2 SVGAGI. As DNA, the CDR3 is TGTGCCAGCACCGACCGGGACTCAACTAACTATGGCTACACCTTC. Residues: CASTDRDSTNYGYTF.

In this sample, this clonotype turned up many times. CDR3 amino acids: CASRVRDSNEKLFF. DNA of the CDR3: TGTGCCAGCAGGGTCCGGGACAGTAATGAAAAACTGTTTTTT. The V gene is TRBV28, the J gene TRBJ1-4, with TRBD1 identical over 7 bases. In germline, CDR1 is MDHEN, CDR2 SYDVKM. The CDR3 is made up of 14 amino acids. The V gene end was trimmed by 6 bases and the J gene end by 4 bases; junction bases not matched to a gene: 5.

This clonotype was counted between two and nine times. J is TRBJ2-3 and V is TRBV3-1; 8 bases match TRBD2. CDR1 is LGHDT and CDR2 is YNNKEL in the germline V gene (reference sequence). V was clipped by 0 bases and J by 6 bases; unmatched bases: 11. The CDR3 length is 17 residues. CDR3 amino acids: CASSQENIGLAEDTQYF. The CDR3 DNA is TGTGCCAGCAGCCAAGAAAATATTGGACTAGCAGAGGATACGCAGTATTTT.

This clonotype was observed a few times. The chain is built from TRBV5-1 and TRBJ1-1; TRBD1 might be the D (5 bases). The germline gives CDR1 SGHRS, CDR2 YFSETQ. V was pared by 0 bases and J by 7 bases, with 16 bases between. This CDR3 spans 15 amino acids. The CDR3 sequence is CASSLGVRRADEAFF. The DNA for the CDR3 is TGCGCCAGCAGCTTGGGAGTGCGCAGGGCGGATGAAGCTTTCTTT.

This clonotype appeared many times. The V and J genes are TRBV6-2 or TRBV6-3 and TRBJ2-1, with 10 bases lining up with TRBD1. CDR1 and CDR2 from the germline V gene are MNHEY and SVGEGT. V was clipped by 5 bases and J by 7 bases; unmatched bases: 14. The CDR3 has 17 residues. CDR3 sequence (DNA): TGTGCCAGCAGTGACGCCAATTTGGGACAGGGGAGAAATGAGCAGTTCTTC. The encoded protein is CASSDANLGQGRNEQFF.

This chain links TRBV30 with TRBJ2-5, with TRBD2 matching 7 bases. From germline, CDR1 is GTSNPN and CDR2 SVGIG (reference sequence). The CDR3 length is 16 residues. After removal of 3 bases from V and 11 bases from J, the junction contained 21 bases not matched to a gene. CDR3 sequence (DNA): TGTGCCTGGAGCCCCCGGGGCGGGGGAATCTCGCGGGAGCAGTACTTC. Amino acids: CAWSPRGGGISREQYF.

For the CDR3, the DNA is TGTGCCTGGAGAGGCGACAGCCAGAATTCACCCCTCCACTTT. Its translation is CAWRGDSQNSPLHF. The gene calls are TRBV30 and TRBJ1-6; D might be TRBD1 (5 bases). The germline CDR1 and CDR2 sequences are GTSNPN and SVGIG (reference sequence). The ends were cut back, 3 bases at V and 7 bases at J, with 13 bases in the middle. The CDR3 totals 14 residues.

This clonotype occurred a few times. Being one base from a much bigger clone, this may be a read error. This chain joins TRBV7-2 and TRBJ2-7, with unresolved D. Per germline, CDR1 SGHTA and CDR2 FQGNSA. The CDR3 length is 14 residues. V lost 3 bases and J lost 7, with 16 bases in between. The CDR3 DNA is TGTGCCAGCAGCTTCTCATATTCCTACAATGAGCAGTACTTC. It translates to CASSFSYSYNEQYF.

Concerning this clonotype: A clone one base away is much larger, so this may be a read error. The V and J genes are TRBV20-1 and TRBJ2-1; 15 nucleotides align to TRBD2. The J call may not be correct, given that the DNA end is closer to TRBJ2-7. Per the germline V gene, CDR1 is DFQATT and CDR2 is SNEGSKA (reference sequence). CDR3 length: 17 residues. CDR3 loop: CSAPGLAGGLPYNEQYF. As DNA, the CDR3 is TGCAGTGCTCCGGGACTAGCGGGGGGCCTACCTTACAATGAGCAGTACTTC.

The chain has TRBV5-1 and TRBJ1-2; D call uncertain. V lost 1 base and J lost 0, with 10 bases in between. Germline V gene lookup returns CDR1 SGHRS and CDR2 YFSETQ. The CDR3 is made up of 15 amino acids. CDR3 nucleotides: TGCGCCAGCAGCTTGTTGGCGGAAACTAACTATGGCTACACCTTC. This codes for CASSLLAETNYGYTF.

On this clonotype: The junction differs from germline at one of its ends, possibly a read error. V gene TRBV6-1 combines with J gene TRBJ1-5; D call uncertain. Germline V CDR1 and CDR2: MNHNS, SASEGT. The CDR3 consists of 15 residues. CDR3 residues: CANSDRTGPNQPQHF. The CDR3 DNA reads TGTGCCAACAGTGATAGAACGGGTCCCAATCAGCCCCAGCATTTT.

This clonotype was seen a handful of times. The chain has TRBV30 and TRBJ2-7, with 8 bases matching TRBD1. Losses at the gene ends were 0 bases for V and 3 bases for J; bases not matched to a gene: 10. Germline V lookup: CDR1 GTSNPN, CDR2 SVGIG (reference sequence). The CDR3 covers 16 residues. The CDR3 loop reads CAWSVLGTGSFYEQYF. The CDR3 DNA follows: TGTGCCTGGAGTGTCCTCGGGACAGGATCCTTCTACGAGCAGTACTTC.

The table lists this clonotype with a few counts. The J gene is TRBJ1-1, the V gene TRBV5-6; D gene uncertain. Germline V gene data show CDR1 as SGHDT and CDR2 as YYEEEE. Trimming left V 2 bases short and J 1 base short, with 18 bases between. The CDR3 contains 17 residues. CDR3 region: CASSFEGDFGGNTEAFF. DNA for the CDR3: TGTGCCAGCAGCTTCGAGGGCGACTTCGGAGGGAACACTGAAGCTTTCTTT. Full variable domain (outside the CDR3, taken from reference TRBV5-6 and TRBJ1-1): DAGVTQSPTHLIKTRGQQVTLRCSPKSGHDTVSWYQQALGQGPQFIFQYYEEEERQRGNFPDRFSGHQFPNYSSELNVNALLLGDSALYLCASSFEGDFGGNTEAFFGQGTRLTVV.

This clonotype was detected only once. The chain is built from TRBV7-9 and TRBJ2-5; the D is unclear. The CDR3 is 16 residues long. The V gene lost 5 bases and the J gene lost 0 bases, with 16 bases spanning the gap. Germline loops: CDR1 SEHNR, CDR2 FQNEAQ (reference sequence). The CDR3 DNA sequence: TGTGCCAGCAGCACAACAGACGGATTCAACCAAGAGACCCAGTACTTC. It codes for CASSTTDGFNQETQYF.

The chain links TRBV11-3 to TRBJ1-1; TRBD1 might be the D (6 bases). Germline V gene lookup returns CDR1 SGHNT and CDR2 YENEEA. The V end was cut by 5 bases, the J end by 7 bases, with 14 bases between. The CDR3 runs to 13 residues. CDR3 bases: TGTGCCAGCAGCACGACCCAGGGGAGTGAAGCTTTCTTT. This codes for CASSTTQGSEAFF.

This clonotype was recorded once. The chain joins TRBV7-2 to TRBJ1-2, with a weak D call TRBD1 (6 bases). The germline V gene encodes CDR1 SGHTA and CDR2 FQGNSA. This CDR3 has 15 residues. The ends were cut back, 5 bases at V and 4 bases at J, with 17 bases in the middle. The CDR3 here is CASSGSRGRGYGYTF. Here the CDR3 DNA reads TGTGCCAGCAGCGGGAGCAGGGGACGGGGCTATGGCTACACCTTC.

V gene TRBV6-6 combines with J gene TRBJ1-5; TRBD1 matches 11 bases. The CDR3 runs 16 residues. Germline CDR1 MNHNY, CDR2 SVGAGI (reference sequence). V was pared by 5 bases and J by 3 bases, with 6 bases of the junction left unmatched. The CDR3 region has the DNA TGTGCCAGCAGTACCGGGACAGGGGGGTACAATCAGCCCCAGCATTTT. Encoded protein: CASSTGTGGYNQPQHF.

The CDR3 loop reads CASSLGRGPTDTQYF. CDR3 nucleotide sequence: TGTGCCAGCAGTTTGGGCCGGGGACCCACAGATACGCAGTATTTT. This rearrangement joins TRBV6-5 to TRBJ2-3, with D perhaps being TRBD1 or TRBD2 (5 bases each). The CDR3 spans 15 residues. Per the germline V gene, CDR1 is MNHEY and CDR2 is SVGAGI. The V end lost 4 bases, the J end lost 2 bases, and 13 bases lay between the germline ends.

This clonotype has ten or more counts. The V and J genes are TRBV19 and TRBJ2-1; 8 bases map to TRBD1. The junction had 4 bases not matched to a gene; V was cut back by 5 bases and J by 1 base. Looked up from germline, CDR1 is LNHDA and CDR2 is SQIVND (reference sequence). The length of the CDR3 is 15 residues. The CDR3: CASSRTGWSYNEQFF. Here the CDR3 DNA reads TGTGCCAGTAGTCGGACAGGGTGGTCCTACAATGAGCAGTTCTTC.

The chain is built from TRBV7-9 and TRBJ2-4, with D maybe TRBD2 (6 bases). The end of the DNA is better explained by TRBJ2-7, so the J call may be wrong. This CDR3 is built from 16 residues. Germline-derived CDR1 and CDR2 are SEHNR and FQNEAQ (reference sequence). CDR3 coding DNA: TGTGCCAGCAGCTTAGAATCGGGCGGGACCGCCTACGAGCAGTACTTC. Protein: CASSLESGGTAYEQYF.

This rearrangement joins TRBV20-1 to TRBJ2-6; possibly TRBD1 for D (5 bases). The CDR3 length is 15 residues. Trimming took off 2 bases at V and 0 bases at J, with 8 bases between the two ends. Germline V gene lookup returns CDR1 DFQATT and CDR2 SNEGSKA (reference sequence). The CDR3 spells CSARQGPSGANVLTF. The CDR3 bases are TGCAGTGCTAGACAGGGTCCCTCTGGGGCCAACGTCCTGACTTTC.

This clonotype has more than one count but fewer than ten. The junction departs from the called germline gene at one end, perhaps through a read error. The chain uses TRBV28 and TRBJ1-2; unclear D gene. CDR1 MDHEN and CDR2 SYDVKM come from the germline V gene. The CDR3 extends over 12 amino acids. The CDR3, as DNA: TGTGTCAGCAGTCCTCCCAACTATGGCTACACCTTC. This encodes CVSSPPNYGYTF.

The chain uses TRBV20-1 and TRBJ2-4; 8 bases line up with TRBD2. The CDR3 is 14 amino acids. Germline V gene data show CDR1 as DFQATT and CDR2 as SNEGSKA (reference sequence). V trimming: 3 bases; J trimming: 13 bases; junction bases outside the gene matches: 14. For the CDR3, the DNA is TGCAGTGCTAGTGATGCGGGAGGCCTGAGGGAGCAGTACTTC. Its protein product is CSASDAGGLREQYF.

The chain combines TRBV29-1 with TRBJ2-1, with 8 bases identical to TRBD1. CDR3 length equals 14 residues. Germline CDR1 is SQVTM and CDR2 is ANQGSEA. The V and J ends lost 6 bases and 3 bases, in that order; junction bases with no gene match: 7. The CDR3 coding sequence is TGCAGCGTAAGCCAGGGGGCTGACTACAATGAGCAGTTCTTC. This sequence encodes CSVSQGADYNEQFF.